This T cell receptor beta chain was found in a study of T cells in Graves' hyperthyroidism and ophthalmopathy. Germline V gene lookup returns CDR1 SGHAT and CDR2 FQNNGV. The V and J ends lost 4 bases and 4 bases, in that order; junction bases with no gene match: 14. The CDR3 totals 17 residues. Amplification yielded TCR beta CDR3 regions, with RNA transcripts as the source. First-round RT-PCR with HTBI primers amplified the TCR CDR3 region. One entry per CDR3 protein results from TCRdb running MiXCR on the multiplex PCR reads. The sample lists 620,000 or so distinct CDR3 sequences, more than 12% occurring once. This clonotype showed up many times.

The receptor's source is a woman between 45 and 60 years old with Graves' ophthalmopathy. Sequencing was done on a sample of blood. J is TRBJ2-5 and V is TRBV11-2; TRBD1 matches 8 bases. CDR3 protein: CASSSLRGQGAGETQYF. Here the CDR3 DNA reads TGTGCCAGCAGCTCCCTCCGGGGCCAGGGGGCTGGAGAGACCCAGTACTTC.